The present TCR beta chain was sequenced within a study of T-cell reconstitution after alpha-beta-depleted transplantation in children. Study findings and constraints: Some patients owed their high day-60 TCRbeta diversity to surviving recipient T cells and thymic progenitors. The study reportedly traced alpha-beta T cells about two months after transplant to several hundred expanded graft clones. T-cell counts and diversity at one year post-transplant came mainly from newly produced T cells.

This clonotype was found many times. Its antigen remains unidentified. Unique molecular identifiers were used to barcode this TCRbeta library. TCRdb re-called the PCR reads with MiXCR, one entry per CDR3 protein. This table holds about 200,000 distinct CDR3 sequences, about 8.7% found once. Material: PBMCs, mostly from graft donor cells, obtained 360 days after TCRalphabeta/CD19-depleted stem cell transplant. The clonotype originates from a male patient aged 2-15 years who had a stem cell transplant for acute myeloid leukemia, so the T cells may come from the graft donor.

CDR3 DNA: TGTGCCATCAGAGGGGAGTTTAGCACAGATACGCAGTATTTT. Protein product: CAIRGEFSTDTQYF. V usage is TRBV10-3 and J usage is TRBJ2-3; possibly TRBD1 or TRBD2 for D (5 bases each). Germline V gene sequence: CDR1 ENHRY, CDR2 SYGVKD. CDR3 size: 14 residues. Between the trimmed V and J ends, which lost 6 bases and 0 bases, there was a span of 10 bases.